This T cell receptor (beta chain) came from a study of blood T cell repertoires in COVID-19. Study information: Samples came from the United States, Italy and Spain, spanning acute and convalescent COVID-19. PBMCs, B-cell-depleted T cells, or T cells were the source of the cDNA or gDNA that made up the material.

Data came from immunoSEQ multiplex PCR; TCRdb stores just in-frame clones and leaves some out. The data contain roughly 80,000 clones, more than 75% of them seen just once; the ten biggest clones take up roughly 15%. Germline V gene data show CDR1 as MDHEN and CDR2 as SYDVKM. The CDR3 totals 15 residues. Trimming shortened V by 8 bases and J by 8 bases, and 22 bases separated the two germline ends. The rearrangement joins TRBV28 to TRBJ2-1; tentatively, D is TRBD1 (5 bases). Material: peripheral blood. The origin of this receptor is a woman in her sixties or seventies with acute or convalescent COVID-19. In DNA form, the CDR3 reads TGTGCCAGCCGCCTCCAGTATCCCTTAGGGGATGAGCAGTTCTTC. The encoded protein is CASRLQYPLGDEQFF. The entire variable domain, with the rest obtained from reference TRBV28 and TRBJ2-1, is as follows: DVKVTQSSRYLVKRTGEKVFLECVQDMDHENMFWYRQDPGLGLRLIYFSYDVKMKEKGDIPEGYSVSREKKERFSLILESASTNQTSMYLCASRLQYPLGDEQFFGPGTRLTVL.